The 31 T cell receptor beta chains below all came from one sample that was sequenced in a study of identical twins. TCRdb reprocessed the 5' RACE reads via MiXCR and lists one record per CDR3 protein. The sample gives 450,000 or so distinct CDR3 sequences, more than 20% of which show up once; 2.9% is in the top ten. The same data also contributed to another study, on T cells expressing NK-cell markers.

The sample consisted of CD4+ T cells sorted from blood. The receptors stem from a woman between 18 and 29 years old in good health.

This clonotype was observed a few times. The V gene is TRBV18, the J gene TRBJ2-7, with a possible D match to TRBD1 (6 bases). The CDR3 covers 14 residues. Trimming shortened V by 2 bases and J by 3 bases, and 11 bases separated the two germline ends. Germline lookup yields CDR1 KGHSH and CDR2 LQKENI. CDR3 loop: CASSPRAGVYEQYF. The CDR3 region has the DNA TGTGCCAGCTCACCAAGGGCAGGGGTCTACGAGCAGTACTTC.

This clonotype showed up just a few times. This chain joins TRBV3-1 and TRBJ1-6, with TRBD1 matching 9 bases. The germline V gene has CDR1 LGHDT and CDR2 YNNKEL (reference sequence). The CDR3 is 17 amino acids. The J segment lost 7 bases and the V segment lost 6 bases, leaving 13 bases of the junction unmatched. The CDR3 loop is CASRARRLDRGNSPLHF. CDR3 nucleotide sequence: TGTGCCAGCAGGGCCAGACGCCTGGACAGGGGAAATTCACCCCTCCACTTT.

This clonotype has more than one count but fewer than ten. V and J are TRBV5-1 and TRBJ2-3; the match to TRBD2 covers 10 bases. Germline CDR1 is SGHRS and CDR2 is YFSETQ. The CDR3 length is 15 residues. With 4 bases clipped from V and 4 bases from J, the junction kept 6 bases outside the gene matches. The CDR3 nucleotides are TGCGCCAGCAGCCCACGACTAGCGGGCGCAGATACGCAGTATTTT. This codes for CASSPRLAGADTQYF.

This clonotype was detected only a few times. V gene TRBV12-3 or TRBV12-4 combines with J gene TRBJ1-1, with 11 bases matching TRBD1. The CDR3 sequence is 14 residues long. Germline trimming cut 5 bases from V and 7 bases from J; bases unmatched to any gene: 6. DNA of the CDR3: TGTGCCAGCAGTCTCGGACAGGGGGCTGGTGAAGCTTTCTTT. Amino acid sequence: CASSLGQGAGEAFF.

This clonotype was detected only a few times. The chain joins TRBV29-1 to TRBJ1-1; a weak D match, TRBD1 (6 bases). The CDR3 covers 11 residues. Germline values: CDR1 SQVTM, CDR2 ANQGSEA. V gave up 8 bases and J gave up 7 bases, with 14 bases separating them. The CDR3 region has the DNA TGCAGCTCGGGGTTGACAGGTGAAGCTTTCTTT. Its translation: CSSGLTGEAFF.

The J gene is TRBJ2-7, the V gene TRBV9, with D possibly matching TRBD2 (5 bases). Per the germline V gene, CDR1 is SGDLS and CDR2 is YYNGEE. V was clipped by 0 bases and J by 7 bases, with 11 bases between them. The CDR3 spans 13 residues. CDR3 coding DNA: TGTGCCAGCAGCGTAGGCCCCACTAGGGAGCAGTACTTC. Its protein product is CASSVGPTREQYF.

This clonotype was picked up a small number of times. The genes are TRBV20-1 and TRBJ1-1; tentatively, D is TRBD1 (5 bases). CDR1 DFQATT and CDR2 SNEGSKA come from the germline V gene (reference sequence). V lost 3 bases, J lost 1 base, and 9 bases lay in between. This CDR3 region has 13 residues. CDR3 bases: TGCAGTGCTAGGGGACTAAGGAACACTGAAGCTTTCTTT. Its translation: CSARGLRNTEAFF.

The CDR3 region has the DNA TGTGCCAGCAGCTTAGGGCCCGGGGCAAGGGGCGAGCAGTACTTC. Encoded protein: CASSLGPGARGEQYF. The rearrangement uses TRBV13 and TRBJ2-7; perhaps D is TRBD1 or TRBD2 (5 bases each). Germline lookup yields CDR1 PRHDT and CDR2 FYEKMQ (reference sequence). CDR3 length: 15 amino acids. V was pared by 0 bases and J by 6 bases, with 15 bases between.

The chain employs TRBV15 and TRBJ2-5; possibly TRBD2 for D (6 bases). Germline-derived CDR1 and CDR2 are LNHNV and YYDKDF (reference sequence). V lost 1 base to trimming and J lost 4 bases, with 13 bases between them. This CDR3 has 15 residues. The CDR3 DNA reads as TGTGCCACCAGCAGAGTACTTGGGGGAGGAGAGACCCAGTACTTC. Amino acid sequence: CATSRVLGGGETQYF.

This clonotype appeared many times. The chain carries TRBV5-1 and TRBJ2-1, with 10 bases identical to TRBD2. The J segment lost 6 bases and the V segment lost 0 bases, leaving 3 bases of the junction unmatched. The CDR3 runs to 15 residues. CDR1 and CDR2 (germline): SGHRS, YFSETQ. CDR3 sequence: CASSLVLAGANEQFF. DNA for the CDR3: TGCGCCAGCAGCTTGGTGCTAGCGGGGGCCAATGAGCAGTTCTTC.

This chain uses TRBV20-1 with TRBJ1-1; D unclear. This CDR3 has 14 amino acids. The V gene lost 0 bases and the J gene lost 8 bases, with 16 bases spanning the gap. The germline CDR1 and CDR2 sequences are DFQATT and SNEGSKA (reference sequence). This CDR3 is CSARDPGKASEAFF. In DNA form, the CDR3 reads TGCAGTGCTAGAGACCCCGGAAAGGCATCAGAAGCTTTCTTT.

In its sample, this clonotype was seen a few times. V is TRBV20-1 and J is TRBJ2-7; 7 bases are shared with TRBD1. The CDR3 has 16 amino acids. Per germline, CDR1 DFQATT and CDR2 SNEGSKA (reference sequence). The trim removed 4 bases at V and 0 bases at J, leaving 12 bases unmatched. As DNA, the CDR3 is TGCAGTGCTAAACCATGGGGACGGGACAGCTCCTACGAGCAGTACTTC. As protein: CSAKPWGRDSSYEQYF.

This clonotype has a handful of counts. A much bigger clone sits one base away, suggesting this may be a read error. CDR3 amino acids: CATSRDMYEQYF. In DNA, the CDR3 is TGTGCCACCAGCAGAGATATGTACGAGCAGTACTTC. V and J are TRBV15 and TRBJ2-7; D remains ambiguous. The germline V gene has CDR1 LNHNV and CDR2 YYDKDF (reference sequence). The CDR3 is 12 amino acids. Trimming left V 0 bases short and J 4 bases short, with 4 bases between.

This chain joins TRBV7-9 and TRBJ2-7, with D unclear. The CDR3 runs to 14 residues. Trimming pared 2 bases from V and 4 bases from J, leaving 12 bases between. In germline, CDR1 is SEHNR, CDR2 FQNEAQ (reference sequence). The CDR3 DNA sequence: TGTGCCAGCAGCTTAAACTTTGGCGCGTACGAGCAGTACTTC. It yields the protein CASSLNFGAYEQYF.

The V call is TRBV6-2 or TRBV6-3, the J call TRBJ2-7, with D hard to call. In germline, CDR1 is MNHEY, CDR2 SVGEGT. Trimming took off 5 bases at V and 2 bases at J, with 13 bases between the two ends. This CDR3 has 14 amino acids. The CDR3 spells CASSRVTATYEQYF. In nucleotides, the CDR3 is TGTGCCAGCAGTCGGGTTACAGCAACCTACGAGCAGTACTTC.

This clonotype was picked up a small number of times. The V gene is TRBV20-1, the J gene TRBJ1-2, with D uncertain. Deletions cut 0 bases from V and 8 bases from J, with 10 bases between. The CDR3 sequence is 12 residues long. Per germline, CDR1 DFQATT and CDR2 SNEGSKA (reference sequence). The chain's CDR3 is CSAREGSVGYTF. Here the CDR3 DNA reads TGCAGTGCTAGAGAAGGGTCTGTGGGCTACACCTTC.

This clonotype came up many times. The V gene is TRBV5-1, the J gene TRBJ2-1, with TRBD1 identical over 11 bases. This CDR3 has 14 amino acids. The V gene's germline CDR1 is SGHRS and CDR2 YFSETQ. V was clipped by 5 bases and J by 8 bases; unmatched bases: 6. In nucleotides, the CDR3 is TGCGCCAGCAGAGGGGACAGGGGGACGGATGAGCAGTTCTTC. Its protein is CASRGDRGTDEQFF.

This clonotype has only a few counts. CDR3: CASSLSQFEAFF. CDR3 sequence (DNA): TGTGCCAGCAGCTTATCCCAGTTTGAAGCTTTCTTT. The chain couples TRBV7-2 to TRBJ1-1, with D unclear. This CDR3 comprises 12 residues. CDR1 is SGHTA, CDR2 FQGNSA, per germline. The ends were cut back, 2 bases at V and 7 bases at J, with 8 bases in the middle. Combining the CDR3 with reference TRBV7-2 and TRBJ1-1 gives the whole variable domain GAGVSQSPSNKVTEKGKDVELRCDPISGHTALYWYRQSLGQGLEFLIYFQGNSAPDKSGLPSDRFSAERTGGSVSTLTIQRTQQEDSAVYLCASSLSQFEAFFGQGTRLTVV.

This clonotype was seen more than once but under ten times. The chain employs TRBV12-3 or TRBV12-4 and TRBJ2-3, with D unclear. The CDR3 is made up of 14 amino acids. V gave up 2 bases and J gave up 4 bases, with 10 bases separating them. The chain's CDR3 is CASSLLDSADTQYF. The CDR3 nucleotides read TGTGCCAGCAGTTTACTGGATTCGGCAGATACGCAGTATTTT.

This clonotype showed up just a few times. V and J are TRBV20-1 and TRBJ2-2; D uncertain. This CDR3 comprises 14 residues. Germline CDR1 is DFQATT and CDR2 is SNEGSKA (reference sequence). Trimming removed 0 bases at V and 4 bases at J, with 9 bases between. As DNA, the CDR3 is TGCAGTGCTAGAGATACCTCCTCCACCGGGGAGCTGTTTTTT. It encodes CSARDTSSTGELFF.

The chain joins TRBV11-1 to TRBJ2-1; 7 bases agree with TRBD2. CDR3 length: 16 amino acids. V lost 7 bases, J lost 15 bases, and 24 bases stayed unmatched. From germline, CDR1 is SGHAT and CDR2 FQDESV (reference sequence). The CDR3 region is CASTPRLRGGGGPLFF. CDR3 DNA: TGTGCCAGCACCCCTAGGCTGCGCGGGGGAGGTGGGCCCCTGTTCTTC.

There are a few counts of this clonotype. The rearrangement links TRBV12-3 or TRBV12-4 to TRBJ1-1; D unclear. This CDR3 spans 12 amino acids. The germline V and J ends were trimmed by 8 bases and 2 bases, with 9 bases remaining between them. CDR3 sequence reads: CASGRGNTEAFF. The CDR3 bases are TGTGCCAGCGGCCGGGGAAACACTGAAGCTTTCTTT.

This clonotype has only a few counts. V and J are TRBV9 and TRBJ2-1; TRBD1 aligns across 10 bases. CDR1 and CDR2 (germline): SGDLS, YYNGEE. The length of the CDR3 is 17 residues. The V gene end was trimmed by 4 bases and the J gene end by 2 bases; junction bases not matched to a gene: 9. The CDR3 DNA is TGTGCCAGCAGCCCCCGGGACAGGGGTTCGACCTACAATGAGCAGTTCTTC. It encodes CASSPRDRGSTYNEQFF.

This clonotype was seen more than once but under ten times. Written as DNA, the CDR3 is TGCGCCAGCAGCGCCGCTAGTGGATCTGAAGCTTTCTTT. Translation gives CASSAASGSEAFF. The chain uses TRBV5-1 and TRBJ1-1; D call uncertain. Trimming removed 4 bases at V and 6 bases at J, with 13 bases between. From germline, CDR1 is SGHRS and CDR2 YFSETQ. The CDR3 runs 13 residues.

This clonotype appeared a few times. This chain uses TRBV12-3 or TRBV12-4 with TRBJ2-1, with TRBD2 as a possible D gene (5 bases). Trimming pared 2 bases from V and 8 bases from J, leaving 7 bases between. The CDR3 extends over 12 amino acids. Here the CDR3 reads CASSLRGYEQFF. DNA of the CDR3: TGTGCCAGCAGTTTACGAGGGTATGAGCAGTTCTTC.

A few counts support this clonotype. The V and J genes are TRBV20-1 and TRBJ2-3; no clear D. Trimming took 6 bases from V and 1 from J, leaving 8 bases between them. Germline CDR1 is DFQATT and CDR2 is SNEGSKA (reference sequence). This CDR3 comprises 12 residues. CDR3 nucleotides: TGCAGTGCCAACCTGGGCACAGATACGCAGTATTTT. It specifies CSANLGTDTQYF.

The sample holds a few counts of this clonotype. In DNA, the CDR3 is TGTGCCAGCAGTTTTCGCGGTCTCCTCGAGCAGTACTTC. Protein product: CASSFRGLLEQYF. The J gene is TRBJ2-7, the V gene TRBV12-3 or TRBV12-4; D is unresolved. With 3 bases removed from V and 6 bases from J, the gap between germline ends came to 12 bases. This CDR3 has 13 amino acids.

Only one count was recorded for this clonotype. The conserved phenylalanine or tryptophan normally closing the CDR3 is absent here, so this likely arose from a read error. The limits of the CDR3 on the DNA are not certain, so only TCRdb's listed CDR3 is given. This chain uses TRBV6-4 with TRBJ2-1. CDR1 MRHNA and CDR2 SNTAGT come from the germline V gene. The CDR3 contains 8 residues when both ends are counted. The CDR3 here is CASSDNVV.

This clonotype was counted only a few times. The chain employs TRBV20-1 and TRBJ2-2; D possibly corresponds to TRBD2 (5 bases). The CDR3 is 15 residues long. Per the germline V gene, CDR1 is DFQATT and CDR2 is SNEGSKA (reference sequence). V lost 5 bases and J lost 7, with 20 bases in between. In nucleotides, the CDR3 is TGCAGTGCTCGTAGCGCCGTGCGAAGAGGCGGGGAGCTGTTTTTT. Translation gives CSARSAVRRGGELFF.

This clonotype was recorded a few times. This sequence joins TRBV3-1 and TRBJ2-7; D ambiguous. Germline CDR1 and CDR2: LGHDT and YNNKEL (reference sequence). V shed 1 base and J shed 7 bases, with 5 bases lying between them. CDR3 length: 11 residues. The CDR3, as DNA: TGTGCCAGCAGCCAAGTACAAGAGCAGTACTTC. Translating gives CASSQVQEQYF.

This clonotype was recorded a few times. V gene TRBV11-2 combines with J gene TRBJ2-7; 8 nucleotides line up with TRBD1. Trimming at V came to 4 bases and at J to 5 bases, leaving 13 bases not matched to a gene. Germline CDR1 and CDR2: SGHAT and FQNNGV. The CDR3 contains 16 residues. CDR3 loop: CASSSAGGRYYDEQYF. CDR3 nucleotide sequence: TGTGCCAGCAGCTCAGCAGGGGGCAGATACTACGACGAGCAGTACTTC.